These T cell receptor beta chains were read from a single sample in a study of T cells after yellow fever vaccination. One entry per CDR3 protein, called by TCRdb with MiXCR from the 5' RACE reads. The repertoire has some 500,000 distinct CDR3 sequences, about 13% of them found once; the top ten carry about 14%. The specimen was PBMCs, collected on the day of the yellow fever booster vaccination. These receptor sequences come from a man aged 25 to 40 who received the YFV17D yellow fever vaccine. Each CDR3 is given with its conserved first and last residue. Clone sizes are given selectively: once, few, many, or a class where the clone is expanded.

CDR3aa: CSARLGVIAYEQYF
abundance: NA
v_gene: TRBV20-1
j_gene: TRBJ2-7

CDR3aa: CASSRGSGYTDTQYF
abundance: few
v_gene: TRBV14
j_gene: TRBJ2-3

CDR3aa: CASRWSSGSYEQYF
abundance: few
v_gene: TRBV5-1
j_gene: TRBJ2-7

CDR3aa: CASSYSRESTDTQYF
abundance: NA
v_gene: TRBV6-5
j_gene: TRBJ2-3

CDR3aa: CSAERARSYNEQFF
abundance: NA
v_gene: TRBV20-1
j_gene: TRBJ2-1

CDR3aa: CSAIGGGNYNEQFF
abundance: few
v_gene: TRBV20-1
j_gene: TRBJ2-1

CDR3aa: CAARGEYNEQFF
abundance: NA
v_gene: TRBV28
j_gene: TRBJ2-1

CDR3aa: CASSMGLEQFF
abundance: NA
v_gene: TRBV19
j_gene: TRBJ2-1

CDR3aa: CASSKQGNSLGNEQFF
abundance: few
v_gene: TRBV4-3
j_gene: TRBJ2-1

CDR3aa: CASTPQWGRVAFF
abundance: NA
v_gene: TRBV7-2
j_gene: TRBJ1-1

CDR3aa: CSARDPSGPTEGQFF
abundance: many
v_gene: TRBV20-1
j_gene: TRBJ2-1

CDR3aa: CATSDSGTSSDEQFF
abundance: NA
v_gene: TRBV24-1
j_gene: TRBJ2-1

CDR3aa: CASSLDGAGTRGYTF
abundance: NA
v_gene: TRBV7-9
j_gene: TRBJ1-2

CDR3aa: CATSNRGGSTNNEQFF
abundance: NA
v_gene: TRBV15
j_gene: TRBJ2-1

CDR3aa: CASSSTRDGSYEQYF
abundance: NA
v_gene: TRBV11-3
j_gene: TRBJ2-7

CDR3aa: CASSSRDLYNEQFF
abundance: many
v_gene: TRBV7-9
j_gene: TRBJ2-1

CDR3aa: CASSPDRVNQPQHF
abundance: few
v_gene: TRBV28
j_gene: TRBJ1-5

CDR3aa: CASRPDSLGNEQFF
abundance: NA
v_gene: TRBV6-1
j_gene: TRBJ2-1